This T cell receptor beta chain derives from a study of identical twins (dated by TCRdb to about 2016). With respect to the entire study: To test whether fetal clonotypes persist, this study deep-sequenced TCR alpha and beta repertoires from monozygotic twins, from unrelated adults of various ages, and from cord blood. Replicate twin experiments were performed at different times using different library preparation protocols to rule out contamination.

Every donor in the study was a healthy Caucasian. Three pairs of female monozygotic twins, all aged about 18 to 30 years, were included in the twin cohort. Peripheral blood mononuclear cells were used as the source from which RNA for TCR libraries was isolated. Concerning this clonotype itself: The target of this receptor is not known. No base-level quality is on record; no much larger clone is a single base apart.

What the study reported, not specific to this receptor: Recombination models systematically underestimated out-of-frame TCR alpha sharing in monozygotic twins but agreed with sharing between unrelated individuals. Out-of-frame TCR alpha sequences shared between twins showed an excess of low generation-probability sequences compared with coincidental sharing between unrelated individuals. Invariant T cells such as MAIT and iNKT could partly confound zero-insertion analyses, though diverse VJ usage argued against this for most clonotypes. Abundant cord blood beta clonotypes carried fewer insertions; young adult naive repertoires showed a weaker similar trend, while memory repertoires showed none. A weaker excess of twin sharing was found in beta out-of-frame sequences because the signal-to-noise ratio was lowered by fewer shared sequences. Because the same donors could not be followed over many years, conclusions were based on cross-sectional statistical analysis.

Taken from cysteine to phenylalanine, the CDR3 has 17 residues. Left in the record is the CDR3 DNA by itself, 51 bases read in frame from the first base. Between the V and J ends, shortened by 3 bases and 2 bases respectively, the junction contains 19 bases. CDR1 is given as MNHEY and CDR2 as SMNVEV, both from the germline V gene (reference sequence). Library construction relied on 5' RACE. For sequencing, an Illumina HiSeq 2000 was employed. A universal primer binding site was added through template switching, and the final cDNA carried a unique molecular identifier so that TCR cDNA molecules could be counted accurately. Specific primers in the conserved constant-segment region were used to synthesize first-strand cDNA for the TCR alpha and beta chains. Each cDNA library was double barcoded, with a SMART-Mk sample barcode plus Illumina barcodes, to control for contamination. TruSeq adapter sequences along with Illumina sample barcodes were introduced in two successive PCR steps. The Illumina HiSeq platform was used with custom primers to sequence TCR alpha and beta cDNA libraries. From the authors' description of their analysis: Unique molecular identifiers were extracted from raw reads with MiGEC, and CDR3 positions were determined with MiXCR. Recombination models were inferred per individual with the repgenHMM and IGoR tools using an EM algorithm. Shared clonotype analysis was performed with the tcR package in R, normalizing sharing by the product of cloneset sizes. Out-of-frame nonproductive sequences were analyzed to study raw recombination free of thymic and clonal selection effects. Starting from the raw public reads, TCRdb applied fastp trimming at Q25, assembled clones with MiXCR and retained in-frame beta chains. Rows matching on CDR3 protein sequence are summarized as one entry with the most common DNA and genes. What appears here as the V and J calls and clone size reflects TCRdb's work, not the paper's. Within this sample are about 700,000 distinct CDR3 sequences, with 8.6% of them counted one time only. The ten largest clones take up roughly 0.97% of the sample.

These data were also reused for a study on yellow fever vaccine responses in identical twins. The second investigation adds: The T cell response to vaccination in identical twins was reported by the authors to appear partly convergent and partly personalized. The study precisely tracked vaccine-responding T cell clones in identical twins.

The chain is encoded by TRBV27 joined to TRBJ1-2; TRBD1 could be the D gene, as 5 bases match. The sequencing input was PBMCs. The receptor's source is a young woman in good health. The bases read TGTGCCAGCAGTTTGAAGGTGGGGGAGGGGCCCAACTATGGCTACACCTTC. This encodes CASSLKVGEGPNYGYTF.